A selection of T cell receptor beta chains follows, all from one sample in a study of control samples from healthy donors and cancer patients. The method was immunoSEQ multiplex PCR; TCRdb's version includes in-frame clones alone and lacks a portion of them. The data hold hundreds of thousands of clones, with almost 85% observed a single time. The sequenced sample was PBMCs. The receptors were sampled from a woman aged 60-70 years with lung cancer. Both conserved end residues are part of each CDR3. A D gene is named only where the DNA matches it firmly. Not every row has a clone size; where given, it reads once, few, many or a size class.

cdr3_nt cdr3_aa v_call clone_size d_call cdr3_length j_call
TGTGCCAGCAGTGAAGTGGGGGGACCTGGAAACACCATATATTTT CASSEVGGPGNTIYF TRBV2 NA NA 15 TRBJ1-3
TGTGCCAGCAGGGGATTGGGCGAGCAGTACTTC CASRGLGEQYF TRBV28 few NA 11 TRBJ2-7
TGTGCCAGCAGCTCACAGGGTGTCTACAATGAGCAGTTCTTC CASSSQGVYNEQFF TRBV11-3 NA NA 14 TRBJ2-1
TGTGCCAGCAGCCAAGTACTCTATGCGGGACCCCACGAGCAGTACTTC CASSQVLYAGPHEQYF TRBV14 NA NA 16 TRBJ2-7
TGTGCCAGCAGGCCGACAGGGGGCAGCGGTCAGCCCCAGCATTTT CASRPTGGSGQPQHF TRBV6-5 NA TRBD1 15 TRBJ1-5
TGTGCCAGCAGCTTAGTTGGCAGTGGACTAAATGAGCAGTTCTTC CASSLVGSGLNEQFF TRBV11-3 NA NA 15 TRBJ2-1
TGCAGCTACATGACAGGGATCACTGAAGCTTTCTTT CSYMTGITEAFF TRBV29-1 few TRBD1 12 TRBJ1-1
TGTGCCAGCAGCTTGTCAGGGGGCTTCACTGAAGCTTTCTTT CASSLSGGFTEAFF TRBV7-9 NA TRBD1 14 TRBJ1-1
TGTGCCTGGAGGGGCAGGGGAAACACCGGGGAGCTGTTTTTT CAWRGRGNTGELFF TRBV30 NA NA 14 TRBJ2-2
TGTGCCAGCTCTGAGTCGGGCAGGGGGCTCGGCTACACCTTC CASSESGRGLGYTF TRBV2 few TRBD1 14 TRBJ1-2
TGTGCCAGCAGCCAAGCCAGGGAATATGGCTACACCTTC CASSQAREYGYTF TRBV3-1/TRBV3-2 NA NA 13 TRBJ1-2
TGCACCAGCAGCCAAGGGGCTAGCGGGAGGGCCCTTCCCTACGAGCAGTACTTC CTSSQGASGRALPYEQYF TRBV1 once NA 18 TRBJ2-7
TGTGCCATCAGTTTTAACAGAGGCAATAATTCACCCCTCCACTTT CAISFNRGNNSPLHF TRBV10-3 NA NA 15 TRBJ1-6
TGTGCCAGTAGTATTGGCAGATCGGATCAGCCCCAGCATTTT CASSIGRSDQPQHF TRBV19 NA NA 14 TRBJ1-5
TGTGCCAGCAGCCGACTAGCGGGAAGCACAGATACGCAGTATTTT CASSRLAGSTDTQYF TRBV7-3 NA TRBD2 15 TRBJ2-3
TGTGCCAGCAGCTTATCGGGGGATCAGCCCCAGCATTTT CASSLSGDQPQHF TRBV11-2 NA NA 13 TRBJ1-5
TGTGCCAGCAGCTCGAGGGTAGTTGCTAGCAATCAGCCCCAGCATTTT CASSSRVVASNQPQHF TRBV5-5 NA NA 16 TRBJ1-5
TGTGCCAGCAGTTTATTCAGCGCTCTCTACAATGAGCAGTTCTTC CASSLFSALYNEQFF TRBV28 NA NA 15 TRBJ2-1
TGTGCCTGGAGTGTAGTCGGGGGAGACTACGAGCAGTACTTC CAWSVVGGDYEQYF TRBV30 few NA 14 TRBJ2-7
TGTGCCAGTACCCTAAACAGGGCCTATGGCTACACCTTC CASTLNRAYGYTF TRBV19 NA NA 13 TRBJ1-2
TGTGCCAGTAGTATCACGGCAGGGAGTCAGCCCCAGCATTTT CASSITAGSQPQHF TRBV19 NA NA 14 TRBJ1-5
TGCGCCAGCCGGGGGCCTGAGGGATCACCCCTCCACTTT CASRGPEGSPLHF TRBV5-1 few NA 13 TRBJ1-6
TGTGCCAGCAGCTTGGCCCTAACTCGGACCGGGGAGCTGTTTTTT CASSLALTRTGELFF TRBV5-6 NA NA 15 TRBJ2-2
TGTGCCAGCACGGAGGGGCGGAATTCACCCCTCCACTTT CASTEGRNSPLHF TRBV6-5 NA NA 13 TRBJ1-6
TGTGCCAGCAGTCCGGAGGTCCGGCGGGGCGCTTTCTTT CASSPEVRRGAFF TRBV28 NA NA 13 TRBJ1-1
TGTGCCAGCATCTCCACCCAGCGGGCAGGGATACTAGCCAAAAACATTCAGTACTTC CASISTQRAGILAKNIQYF TRBV28 once NA 19 TRBJ2-4
TGTGCCAGCAGCCATGGACAGGGGGCGTTGGCCGGGCCTAATTCACCCCTCCACTTT CASSHGQGALAGPNSPLHF TRBV7-6 once TRBD1 19 TRBJ1-6
TGTGCCAGCAGCTCACCTGGGGACAGGTGGAACACTGAAGCTTTCTTT CASSSPGDRWNTEAFF TRBV7-9 NA TRBD1 16 TRBJ1-1
TGTGCCAGCAGTTTAGCGGAGTCCTACGAGCAGTACTTC CASSLAESYEQYF TRBV6-2/TRBV6-3 NA NA 13 TRBJ2-7
TGTGCCAGCAGTGAAGGCCCACAGGGCTACGAGCAGTACTTC CASSEGPQGYEQYF TRBV6-1 NA NA 14 TRBJ2-7
TGCGCCAGCAGCTTGGATCAGACACCATCGGCGGCTTTCTTT CASSLDQTPSAAFF TRBV5-1 NA NA 14 TRBJ1-1
TGTGCCAGCAGACCTTACCGGGACAGAACTCACGAGCAGTACTTC CASRPYRDRTHEQYF TRBV6-6 NA TRBD1 15 TRBJ2-7
TGTGCCAGCAGCGTTCTACCAGGACAGCGTTCTTCCTACAATGAGCAGTTCTTC CASSVLPGQRSSYNEQFF TRBV9 few NA 18 TRBJ2-1
TGTGCCAGCAGCTTTATAGGGCTACACTACGAGCAGTACTTC CASSFIGLHYEQYF TRBV5-8 many NA 14 TRBJ2-7